Presented here are 10 T cell receptor beta chains from one specimen sequenced in a study of blood T cell repertoires in COVID-19. Libraries were prepared by immunoSEQ multiplex PCR; TCRdb keeps only in-frame clonotypes and omits some of them. Of 60,000 or so clones in the sample, 75% to 85% were seen once. Sequencing was done on a sample of peripheral blood. The receptors shown here come from a human donor in a cohort sampled during active COVID-19.

This clone has only one observation. The rearrangement links TRBV6-5 to TRBJ2-7; 8 positions agree with TRBD1. Losses at the gene ends were 5 bases for V and 3 bases for J; bases not matched to a gene: 9. Germline lookup yields CDR1 MNHEY and CDR2 SVGAGI. This CDR3 contains 15 residues. The chain's CDR3 is CASSPYQGAVYEQYF. Here the CDR3 DNA reads TGTGCCAGCAGTCCTTACCAGGGGGCCGTCTACGAGCAGTACTTC.

The chain links TRBV5-1 to TRBJ2-3; D is possibly TRBD1 (5 bases). Germline assignment: CDR1 SGHRS and CDR2 YFSETQ. V lost 4 bases and J lost 1, with 16 bases in between. The CDR3 runs 16 residues. In DNA, the CDR3 is TGCGCCAGCAGCCCCGGACACGGCGGCGGCACAGATACGCAGTATTTT. This sequence encodes CASSPGHGGGTDTQYF.

With regard to this clone: A junction end diverges from the germline sequence, so it may reflect a read error. J is TRBJ1-5 and V is TRBV13; 7 bases are shared with TRBD1. Germline loops: CDR1 PRHDT, CDR2 FYEKMQ (reference sequence). The CDR3 covers 15 residues. The CDR3 sequence: CASSLGGSGNQPQHF. The CDR3 DNA reads TGTGCCAGCAGCCTAGGGGGCTCGGGCAATCAGCCCCAGCATTTT.

This chain links TRBV18 with TRBJ1-5; 7 nucleotides align to TRBD1. The CDR3 contains 15 residues. CDR1 and CDR2 (germline): KGHSH, LQKENI. With V trimmed by 3 bases and J by 7 bases, 9 bases remained unmatched. CDR3 nucleotides: TGTGCCAGCTCACCTTTTGACAGGGAGTTACAGCCCCAGCATTTT. Translated, it gives CASSPFDRELQPQHF.

The chain couples TRBV6-5 to TRBJ1-2, with D unresolved. V lost 6 bases and J lost 7, with 12 bases in between. CDR1 and CDR2 from the germline V gene are MNHEY and SVGAGI. The CDR3 runs 12 residues. The CDR3 region is CASSYGLGGYTF. CDR3 nucleotides: TGTGCCAGCAGCTACGGGCTGGGTGGCTACACCTTC.

The rearrangement joins TRBV5-1 to TRBJ1-3; D remains unclear. The ends were cut back, 0 bases at V and 0 bases at J, with 7 bases in the middle. The germline gives CDR1 SGHRS, CDR2 YFSETQ. This CDR3 is built from 15 residues. The CDR3 loop reads CASSLGASSGNTIYF. Written as DNA, the CDR3 is TGCGCCAGCAGCTTGGGAGCGAGCTCTGGAAACACCATATATTTT.

The chain couples TRBV7-2 to TRBJ2-2; no reliable D call. The CDR3 is 11 residues long. V was cut by 8 bases and J by 8 bases, with 9 bases left in between. Germline values: CDR1 SGHTA, CDR2 FQGNSA. The CDR3 DNA follows: TGTGCCAGCCTCAGAGGTGGGGAGCTGTTTTTT. Amino acid sequence: CASLRGGELFF.

This chain uses TRBV4-1 with TRBJ2-1; 7 bases agree with TRBD2. Germline V gives CDR1 MGHRA, CDR2 YSYEKL. The CDR3 has 16 amino acids. Unmatched junction bases numbered 9, after V lost 2 bases and J lost 5 bases. DNA for the CDR3: TGCGCCAGCAGCCAAAGAGGGGTAGCGGGTAACAATGAGCAGTTCTTC. Protein: CASSQRGVAGNNEQFF.

V gene TRBV28 combines with J gene TRBJ2-6, with D perhaps TRBD1 (6 bases). V dropped 5 bases and J dropped 0 bases, with 8 bases sitting between them. The CDR3 spans 15 residues. Germline-derived CDR1 and CDR2 are MDHEN and SYDVKM. CDR3 loop: CASSTQGSGANVLTF. CDR3 DNA: TGTGCCAGCAGTACACAGGGCTCTGGGGCCAACGTCCTGACTTTC.

The V call is TRBV6-4, the J call TRBJ1-2; D gene uncertain. The V and J ends lost 6 bases and 6 bases respectively, with 14 bases between them. Germline lookup yields CDR1 MRHNA and CDR2 SNTAGT. The CDR3 consists of 13 residues. The CDR3 DNA sequence: TGTGCCAGCAGCCGGGATCCAGGCAATGGCTACACCTTC. This sequence encodes CASSRDPGNGYTF.